This TCR beta chain emerged from a study of beta chain features in type 1 diabetes (dated by TCRdb to the late 2010s). For context, the study as a whole: Patients and healthy donors did not differ in mean age, gender distribution, total cell number or subset yield. The study compared the TCRB repertoires of sorted circulating CD4+ T cell subsets in recently diagnosed type 1 diabetes patients with those in matched healthy donors. Naive and central memory subsets were obtained from all 30 or so donors, but regulatory and stem cell-like memory subsets were isolated from only 8 patients and roughly 8 healthy donors. A total of 90 million to 140 million sorted cells were examined across all samples, and RNA yield correlated strongly with the number of cells per subset. On the study overall, not on this receptor specifically: A moderate but significant shortening of TCRB CDR3 length was observed in type 1 diabetes patients in all four CD4+ subsets. Shorter templates might be favored by PCR, yet because patient and control samples were amplified and corrected together, any such skew would affect both groups equally. Naive, central memory and regulatory TCRB repertoires appeared to be more alike among patients than among healthy donors. At VDJ recombination sites, patients with type 1 diabetes made fewer insertions and deleted more nucleotides, a pattern implying thymic rearrangement abnormalities. Only small numbers of individuals were included in the HLA sub-analyses, which left unresolved whether HLA type had any influence on TCRB rearrangement. Sequencing cDNA rather than genomic DNA could over-represent highly expressing activated cells, although activation and CD3 levels did not differ between groups.

This clone was counted a single time. The antigen it binds to is not known. Base qualities are not at hand, and no much larger clone is one base apart. The entire amount of isolated RNA was reverse transcribed using the High Capacity cDNA Reverse Transcription Kit, so the sequenced TCRB transcripts were expressed ones. Deep immunoSEQ sequencing was applied to naive, central memory and regulatory T cell samples, giving an average of roughly 3.5 million total reads per sample. After sorted cells were lysed in RLT buffer, RNA was extracted with DNase-treated RNeasy Micro or Mini kits, with the choice depending on cell number. To prevent cross-contamination, each cell subset was processed individually, whereas patient and healthy donor samples were processed jointly. TCRB sequences were amplified from cDNA with the immunoSEQ multiplex PCR, producing 87-bp fragments spanning the CDR3 region. Amplicons were sequenced on the Illumina HiSeq platform. In the original analysis: Synthetic template baselines were used to correct PCR bias computationally, reads within Hamming distance 2 were collapsed together, and singletons that could not be merged were discarded. By aligning reads against IMGT, V, D and J genes, CDR3 length, and insertions or deletions at six rearrangement sites were assigned. Clonotype counts were normalized to sorted cell number within each subset before computing true diversity and Gini coefficients with the tcR R package. The overlap coefficient, calculated on TCRB nucleotide sequences, was used to quantify repertoire sharing. Out-of-frame TCRB sequences from naive cells were analyzed as a proxy for the pre-selection repertoire. TCRdb's version of the immuneACCESS table is confined to in-frame rearrangements and falls short of the full clone set. An unresolved V gene accounts for under half of the shortfall where checked; the remainder is of unknown origin. V and J calls and clone size come straight from that table; D and trimming were deduced from the DNA. This sample gives around 690,000 clones in total; under 15% of them show up just once. In total, the top ten clones hold roughly 0.12% of the sample.

Taken from the germline V gene (reference sequence), the CDR1 and CDR2 loops are LNHDA and SQIVND. The CDR3, cysteine through phenylalanine, is 18 amino acids long. Solely the CDR3 DNA is kept, with 54 bases framed from the first base. The germline V and J ends show losses of 1 base and 2 bases respectively, and no gene match explains 6 bases of the junction. Each donor gave one peripheral blood draw, roughly 110 mL on average, collected into heparinised tubes. Naive, central memory, regulatory and stem cell-like memory CD4+ T cells were sorted on a BD FACSAria II using a panel including CD45RO, CCR7, CD25, CD127, CD95 and CD27. Every sorted population had a purity above 95%. Right away, PBMCs were isolated by Lymphoprep density gradient centrifugation and were stained directly, with no culture step. So that batch effects would be minimized, each experiment stained and sorted samples in pairs, pairing one healthy donor with one patient.

This receptor was identified in a man aged 30 to 45 with type 1 diabetes. Sequencing was done on a sample of naive CD4+ T cells from blood. In the paper's terms, the cell subset or site label means: true naive CD4+ T cells. The chain was built from TRBV19 and TRBJ2-6; 9 middle bases align to TRBD1. Read as DNA, the sequence is TGTGCCAGTAGTATAGGGGGGACAGGGAGGCCTGGGGCCAACGTCCTGACTTTC. Translated, it reads CASSIGGTGRPGANVLTF.